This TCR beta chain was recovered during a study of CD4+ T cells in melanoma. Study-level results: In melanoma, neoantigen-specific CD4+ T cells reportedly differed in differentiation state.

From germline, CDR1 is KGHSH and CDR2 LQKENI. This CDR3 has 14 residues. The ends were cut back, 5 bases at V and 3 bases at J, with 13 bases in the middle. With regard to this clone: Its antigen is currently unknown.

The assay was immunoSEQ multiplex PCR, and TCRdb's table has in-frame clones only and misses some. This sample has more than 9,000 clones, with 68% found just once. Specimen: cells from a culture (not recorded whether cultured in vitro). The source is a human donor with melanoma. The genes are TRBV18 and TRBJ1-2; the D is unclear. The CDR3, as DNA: TGTGCCAGCTCATCAGCGGACGGATACTATGGCTACACCTTC. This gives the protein CASSSADGYYGYTF.